This TCR beta chain was observed in a study of T cell changes during pregnancy in multiple sclerosis. CDR1 is MNHEY, CDR2 SMNVEV, per germline (reference sequence). The V and J ends lost 2 bases and 5 bases respectively, with 15 bases between them. The CDR3 has 15 residues. TCRdb keeps only in-frame clones here, not all; method: immunoSEQ multiplex PCR. The sample yields about 130,000 clones, roughly 95% seen once. The chain carries TRBV27 and TRBJ2-5; tentative D call: TRBD1 (5 bases). The sample was peripheral blood, taken after pregnancy. The sequence was collected from a female donor with multiple sclerosis, enrolled in a pregnancy study. CDR3 amino acids: CASSLGQGRGETQYF. In DNA, the CDR3 is TGTGCCAGCAGTTTAGGCCAGGGTCGTGGCGAGACCCAGTACTTC.